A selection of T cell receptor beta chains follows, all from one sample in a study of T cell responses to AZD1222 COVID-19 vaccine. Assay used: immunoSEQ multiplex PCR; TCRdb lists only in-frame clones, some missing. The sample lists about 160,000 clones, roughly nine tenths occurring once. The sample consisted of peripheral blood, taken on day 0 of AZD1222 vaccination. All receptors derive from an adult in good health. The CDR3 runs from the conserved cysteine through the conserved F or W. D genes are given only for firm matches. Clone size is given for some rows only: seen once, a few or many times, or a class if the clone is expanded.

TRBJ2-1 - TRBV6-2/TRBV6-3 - CASSFSPGTPSSYNEQFF TGTGCCAGCAGTTTTTCCCCCGGGACCCCTAGCTCCTACAATGAGCAGTTCTTC
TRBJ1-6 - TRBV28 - CASSGTIISPLHF TGTGCCAGCAGTGGGACAATAATTTCACCCCTCCACTTT
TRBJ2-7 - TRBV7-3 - CASSLTGGQNYEQYF TGTGCCAGCAGCTTAACGGGGGGACAGAACTACGAGCAGTACTTC
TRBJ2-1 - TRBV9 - CASSVGGFLAYNEQFF TGTGCCAGCAGCGTAGGAGGCTTTCTGGCCTACAATGAGCAGTTCTTC
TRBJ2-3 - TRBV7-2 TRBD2 CASSLDGGRGGDTQYF TGTGCCAGCAGCTTAGATGGCGGGAGGGGTGGAGATACGCAGTATTTT
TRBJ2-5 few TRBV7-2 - CASSLRRKGIQYF TGTGCCAGCAGCTTAAGACGGAAGGGGATCCAGTACTTC
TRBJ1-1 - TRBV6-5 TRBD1 CASSYDAGQGAFF TGTGCCAGCAGTTACGACGCTGGACAGGGAGCTTTCTTT
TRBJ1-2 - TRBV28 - CASSGNRVERGYGYTF TGTGCCAGCAGTGGAAACAGGGTAGAAAGGGGCTATGGCTACACCTTC
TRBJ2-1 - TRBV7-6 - CASSLEARGIGYNEQFF TGTGCCAGCAGCTTAGAGGCTCGAGGGATTGGGTACAATGAGCAGTTCTTC
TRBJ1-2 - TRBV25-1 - CASSAGAGYTF TGTGCCAGCAGTGCAGGCGCCGGCTACACCTTC
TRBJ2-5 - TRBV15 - CATSRDVSGGETQYF TGTGCCACCAGCAGAGACGTGTCTGGGGGGGAGACCCAGTACTTC
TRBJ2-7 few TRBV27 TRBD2 CASSPGLAGYEQYF TGTGCCAGCAGTCCGGGACTAGCGGGCTACGAGCAGTACTTC
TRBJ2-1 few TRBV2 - CASSPNGYRDEQFF TGTGCCAGCAGTCCGAACGGGTATCGGGATGAGCAGTTCTTC
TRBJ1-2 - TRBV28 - CASSFPLLGSGDGYTF TGTGCCAGCAGTTTCCCGCTTTTGGGGTCGGGAGACGGCTACACCTTC
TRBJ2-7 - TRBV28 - CASGVYEQYF TGTGCCAGTGGGGTCTACGAGCAGTACTTC
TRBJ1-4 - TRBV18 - CASSPSAGGNEKLFF TGTGCCAGCTCACCAAGTGCAGGAGGGAATGAAAAACTGTTTTTT
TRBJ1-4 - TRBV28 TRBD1 CASSPGGEYEKLFF TGTGCCAGCAGTCCAGGGGGCGAGTATGAAAAACTGTTTTTT
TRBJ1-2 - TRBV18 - CASSPDLYGYTF TGTGCCAGCTCACCGGACCTCTATGGCTACACCTTC
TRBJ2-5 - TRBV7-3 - CASSLRGTQETQYF TGTGCCAGCAGCTTAAGGGGAACCCAAGAGACCCAGTACTTC
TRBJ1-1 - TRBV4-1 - CASSQPRRGNTEAFF TGCGCCAGCAGCCAACCCCGCAGGGGGAACACTGAAGCTTTCTTT
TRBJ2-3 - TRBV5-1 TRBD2 CASSLSGTSGSKTDTQYF TGCGCCAGCAGCTTGTCCGGGACTAGCGGGAGTAAGACAGATACGCAGTATTTT
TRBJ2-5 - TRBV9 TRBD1 CASSVGQGPETQYF TGTGCCAGCAGCGTTGGACAGGGGCCAGAGACCCAGTACTTC
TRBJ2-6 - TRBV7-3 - CASRATGANVLTF TGTGCCAGCCGGGCGACTGGGGCCAACGTCCTGACTTTC
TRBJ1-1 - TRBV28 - CASTFPPGEAFF TGTGCCAGCACTTTCCCCCCCGGTGAAGCTTTCTTT
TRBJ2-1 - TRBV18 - CASSPTEYNEQFF TGTGCCAGCTCACCCACAGAATACAATGAGCAGTTCTTC
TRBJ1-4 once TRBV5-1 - CASSLEWRNEKLFF TGCGCCAGCAGCTTGGAATGGCGTAACGAAAAACTGTTTTTT
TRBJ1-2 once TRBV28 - CASSPEGYGYTF TGTGCCAGCAGTCCGGAGGGCTATGGCTACACCTTC
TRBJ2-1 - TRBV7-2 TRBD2 CASSLIREGYNEQFF TGTGCCAGCAGCTTAATCCGGGAGGGATACAATGAGCAGTTCTTC
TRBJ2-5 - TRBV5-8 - CASSLVATEETQYF TGTGCCAGCAGCTTGGTGGCGACAGAAGAGACCCAGTACTTC
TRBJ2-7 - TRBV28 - CASSLKGRVGYEQYF TGTGCCAGCAGTCTGAAGGGCAGGGTAGGGTACGAGCAGTACTTC
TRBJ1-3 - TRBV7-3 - CASSLTLGRSWGNTIYF TGTGCCAGCAGCTTAACGCTTGGGAGGTCGTGGGGAAACACCATATATTTT
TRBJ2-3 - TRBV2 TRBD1 CASKLRDRATDTQYF TGTGCCAGCAAATTGAGGGACAGGGCTACAGATACGCAGTATTTT
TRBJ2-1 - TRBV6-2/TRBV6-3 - CASSLFRNEQFF TGTGCCAGCAGTTTGTTCCGCAATGAGCAGTTCTTC
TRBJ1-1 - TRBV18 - CASSPLSQGFTEAFF TGTGCCAGCTCACCCCTATCTCAGGGTTTTACTGAAGCTTTCTTT
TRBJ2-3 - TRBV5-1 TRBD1 CASSPAATGGDTQYF TGCGCCAGCAGCCCCGCCGCGACAGGGGGAGATACGCAGTATTTT
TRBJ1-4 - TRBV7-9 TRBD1 CASSLVGQGGEKLFF TGTGCCAGCAGCTTAGTGGGACAGGGAGGTGAAAAACTGTTTTTT
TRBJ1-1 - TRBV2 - CASKWRKAFF TGTGCCAGCAAATGGAGGAAAGCTTTCTTT
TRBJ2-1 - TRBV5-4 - CASSLEDGRQFF TGTGCCAGCAGCTTGGAGGATGGTAGGCAGTTCTTC
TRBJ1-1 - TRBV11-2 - CASTLIQGSTEAFF TGTGCCAGCACCCTCATCCAGGGGAGCACTGAAGCTTTCTTT
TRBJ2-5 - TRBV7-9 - CASSIMAVQETQYF TGTGCCAGCAGCATAATGGCAGTACAAGAGACCCAGTACTTC
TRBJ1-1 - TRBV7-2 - CASRRQGSTEAFF TGTGCCAGCAGGCGTCAGGGAAGCACTGAAGCTTTCTTT
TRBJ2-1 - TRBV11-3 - CASTRGQSYNEQFF TGTGCCAGTACCAGGGGACAATCGTACAATGAGCAGTTCTTC
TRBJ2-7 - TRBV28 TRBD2 CASSGTSGRMYEQYF TGTGCCAGCAGCGGGACTAGCGGGAGAATGTACGAGCAGTACTTC
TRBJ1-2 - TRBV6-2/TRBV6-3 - CASSPLPRTVAYYGYTF TGTGCCAGCAGCCCACTTCCTCGGACAGTAGCATACTATGGCTACACCTTC
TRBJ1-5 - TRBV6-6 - CASNLGENQPQHF TGTGCCAGCAACCTGGGGGAGAATCAGCCCCAGCATTTT
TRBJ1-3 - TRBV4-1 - CASSQGAGRSGNTIYF TGCGCCAGCAGCCAGGGGGCGGGCCGCTCTGGAAACACCATATATTTT